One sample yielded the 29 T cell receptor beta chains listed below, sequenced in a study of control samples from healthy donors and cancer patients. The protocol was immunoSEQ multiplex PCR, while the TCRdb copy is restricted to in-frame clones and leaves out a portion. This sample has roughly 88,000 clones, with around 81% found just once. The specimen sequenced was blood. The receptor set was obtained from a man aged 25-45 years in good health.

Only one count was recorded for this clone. CDR3 in DNA: TGTGCCAGCAGCTTACACAGGGCGGCTGGTGAGCAGTTCTTC. Its translation is CASSLHRAAGEQFF. This chain joins TRBV7-3 and TRBJ2-1; possible D gene TRBD1, 6 bases. The V gene's germline CDR1 is SGHTA and CDR2 FQGTGA. CDR3 size: 14 residues. V was clipped by 2 bases and J by 9 bases, with 14 bases between them.

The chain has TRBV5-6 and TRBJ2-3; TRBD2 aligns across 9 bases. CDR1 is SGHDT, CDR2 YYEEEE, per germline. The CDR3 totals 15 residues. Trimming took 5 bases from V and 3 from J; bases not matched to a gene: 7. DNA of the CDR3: TGTGCCAGCAGAACAGCGGGGGGAGCAACAGATACGCAGTATTTT. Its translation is CASRTAGGATDTQYF. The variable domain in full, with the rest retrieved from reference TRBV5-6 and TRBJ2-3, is DAGVTQSPTHLIKTRGQQVTLRCSPKSGHDTVSWYQQALGQGPQFIFQYYEEEERQRGNFPDRFSGHQFPNYSSELNVNALLLGDSALYLCASRTAGGATDTQYFGPGTRLTVL.

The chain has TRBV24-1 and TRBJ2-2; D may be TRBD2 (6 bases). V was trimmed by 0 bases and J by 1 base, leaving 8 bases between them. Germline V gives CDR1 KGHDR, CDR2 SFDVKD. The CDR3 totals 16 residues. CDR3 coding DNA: TGTGCCACCAGTGATTTGAGGCGGGGGAACACCGGGGAGCTGTTTTTT. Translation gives CATSDLRRGNTGELFF.

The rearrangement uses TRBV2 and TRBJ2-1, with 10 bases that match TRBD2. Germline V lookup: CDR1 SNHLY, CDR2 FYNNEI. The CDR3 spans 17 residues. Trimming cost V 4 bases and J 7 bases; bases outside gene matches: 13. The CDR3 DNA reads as TGTGCCAGCAGTGGGCTAGCGGGGGAGTTATACAAGAATGAGCAGTTCTTC. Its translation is CASSGLAGELYKNEQFF.

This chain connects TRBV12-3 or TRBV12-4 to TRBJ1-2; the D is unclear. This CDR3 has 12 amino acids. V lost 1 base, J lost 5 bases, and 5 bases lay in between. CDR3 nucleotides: TGTGCCAGCAGTTTAGACAGTTATGGCTACACCTTC. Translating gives CASSLDSYGYTF.

Written as DNA, the CDR3 is TGTGCCAGCAGCCAAGACGCCGAGACCCAGTACTTC. This codes for CASSQDAETQYF. The chain links TRBV6-5 to TRBJ2-5; D is unresolved. Trimming removed 6 bases at V and 5 bases at J, with 10 bases between. In germline, CDR1 is MNHEY, CDR2 SVGAGI. This CDR3 is 12 amino acids long.

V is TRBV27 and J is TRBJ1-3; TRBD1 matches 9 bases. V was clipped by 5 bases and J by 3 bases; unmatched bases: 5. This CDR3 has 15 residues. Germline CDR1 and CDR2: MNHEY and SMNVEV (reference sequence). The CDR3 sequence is CASSPYRGRGNTIYF. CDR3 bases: TGTGCCAGCAGTCCATACAGGGGGCGTGGAAACACCATATATTTT.

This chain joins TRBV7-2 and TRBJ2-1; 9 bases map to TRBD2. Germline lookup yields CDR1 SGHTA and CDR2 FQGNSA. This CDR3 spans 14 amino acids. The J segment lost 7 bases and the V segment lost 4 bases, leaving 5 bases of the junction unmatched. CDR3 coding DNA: TGTGCCAGCAGCTCCCGCGGGGGGGCGAATGAGCAGTTCTTC. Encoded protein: CASSSRGGANEQFF.

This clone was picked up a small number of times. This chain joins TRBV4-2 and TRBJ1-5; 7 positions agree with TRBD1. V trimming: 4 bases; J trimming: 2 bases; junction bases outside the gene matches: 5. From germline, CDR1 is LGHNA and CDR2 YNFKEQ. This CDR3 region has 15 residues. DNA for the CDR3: TGTGCCAGCAGCCGAACAGGGGATGGCAATCAGCCCCAGCATTTT. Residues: CASSRTGDGNQPQHF.

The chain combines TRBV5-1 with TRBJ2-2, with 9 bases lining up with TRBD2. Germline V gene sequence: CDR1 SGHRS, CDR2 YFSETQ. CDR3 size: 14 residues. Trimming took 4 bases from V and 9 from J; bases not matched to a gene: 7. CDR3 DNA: TGCGCCAGCAGCCCATTAGCGGGGGACTGGGAGCTGTTTTTT. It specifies CASSPLAGDWELFF.

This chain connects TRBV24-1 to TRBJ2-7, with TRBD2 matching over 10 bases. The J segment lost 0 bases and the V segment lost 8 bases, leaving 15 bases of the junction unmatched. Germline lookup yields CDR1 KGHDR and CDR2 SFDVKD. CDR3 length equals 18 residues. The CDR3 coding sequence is TGTGCCACCAAAGAGGCTAGCGGGGGTCCTAATAGCTCCTACGAGCAGTACTTC. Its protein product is CATKEASGGPNSSYEQYF.

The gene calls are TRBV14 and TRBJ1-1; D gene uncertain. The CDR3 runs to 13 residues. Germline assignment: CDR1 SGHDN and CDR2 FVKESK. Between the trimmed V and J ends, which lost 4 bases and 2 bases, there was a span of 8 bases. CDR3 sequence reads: CASSLRGNTEAFF. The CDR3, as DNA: TGTGCCAGCAGCCTACGGGGAAACACTGAAGCTTTCTTT.

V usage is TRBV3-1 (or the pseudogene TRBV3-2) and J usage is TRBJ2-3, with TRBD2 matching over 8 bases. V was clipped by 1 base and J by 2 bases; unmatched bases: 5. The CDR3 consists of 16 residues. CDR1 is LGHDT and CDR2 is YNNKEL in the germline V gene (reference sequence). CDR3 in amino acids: CASSQVSGGATDTQYF. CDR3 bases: TGTGCCAGCAGCCAAGTCTCCGGGGGGGCCACAGATACGCAGTATTTT.

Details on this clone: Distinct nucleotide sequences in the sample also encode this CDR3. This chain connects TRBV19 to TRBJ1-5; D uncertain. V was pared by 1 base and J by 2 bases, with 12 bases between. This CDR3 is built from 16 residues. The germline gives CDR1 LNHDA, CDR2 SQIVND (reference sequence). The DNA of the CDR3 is TGTGCCAGTAGTATAGTGTGGGGAGAAGGCAATCAGCCCCAGCATTTT. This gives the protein CASSIVWGEGNQPQHF.

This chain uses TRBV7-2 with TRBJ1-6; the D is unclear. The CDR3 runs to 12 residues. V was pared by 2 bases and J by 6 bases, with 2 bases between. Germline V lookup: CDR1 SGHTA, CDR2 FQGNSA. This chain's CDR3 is CASSLSNSPLHF. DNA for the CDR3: TGTGCCAGCAGCTTAAGTAATTCACCCCTCCACTTT.

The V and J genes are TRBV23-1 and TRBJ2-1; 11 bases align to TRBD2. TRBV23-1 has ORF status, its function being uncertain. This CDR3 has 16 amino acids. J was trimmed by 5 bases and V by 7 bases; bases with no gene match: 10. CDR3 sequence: CASNRPGLAADNEQFF. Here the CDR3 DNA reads TGCGCCAGCAACCGTCCGGGACTAGCGGCCGACAATGAGCAGTTCTTC.

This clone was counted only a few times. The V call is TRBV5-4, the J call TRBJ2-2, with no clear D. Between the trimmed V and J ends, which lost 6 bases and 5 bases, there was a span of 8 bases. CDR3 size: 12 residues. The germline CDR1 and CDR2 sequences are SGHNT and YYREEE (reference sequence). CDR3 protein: CASTFPTGELFF. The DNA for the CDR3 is TGTGCCAGCACCTTTCCGACCGGGGAGCTGTTTTTT.

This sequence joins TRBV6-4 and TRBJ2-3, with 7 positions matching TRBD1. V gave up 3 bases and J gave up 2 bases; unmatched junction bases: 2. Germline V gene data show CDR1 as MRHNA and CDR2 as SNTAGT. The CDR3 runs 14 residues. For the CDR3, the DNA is TGTGCCAGCAGTGAAGACAGGGACACAGATACGCAGTATTTT. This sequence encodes CASSEDRDTDTQYF.

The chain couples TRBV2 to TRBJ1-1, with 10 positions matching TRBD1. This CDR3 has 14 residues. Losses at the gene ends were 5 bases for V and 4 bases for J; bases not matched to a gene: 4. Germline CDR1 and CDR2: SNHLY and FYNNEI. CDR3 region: CASSLDRGGTEAFF. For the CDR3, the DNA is TGTGCCAGCAGTCTGGACAGGGGGGGCACTGAAGCTTTCTTT.

CDR3 amino acids: CASSQPGTPPYEQYF. The CDR3 DNA reads as TGTGCCAGCAGTCAACCCGGGACGCCTCCCTACGAGCAGTACTTC. The chain employs TRBV6-5 and TRBJ2-7; the D call may be TRBD1 or TRBD2 (5 bases each). The germline CDR1 and CDR2 sequences are MNHEY and SVGAGI. The V gene lost 5 bases and the J gene lost 2 bases, with 16 bases spanning the gap. This CDR3 spans 15 amino acids.

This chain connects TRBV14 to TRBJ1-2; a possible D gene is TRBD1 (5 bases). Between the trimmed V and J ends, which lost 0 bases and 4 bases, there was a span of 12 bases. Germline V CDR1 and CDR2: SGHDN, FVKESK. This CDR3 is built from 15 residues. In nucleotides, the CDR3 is TGTGCCAGCAGCCAAGATCTGGCAGGGTTCTATGGCTACACCTTC. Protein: CASSQDLAGFYGYTF.

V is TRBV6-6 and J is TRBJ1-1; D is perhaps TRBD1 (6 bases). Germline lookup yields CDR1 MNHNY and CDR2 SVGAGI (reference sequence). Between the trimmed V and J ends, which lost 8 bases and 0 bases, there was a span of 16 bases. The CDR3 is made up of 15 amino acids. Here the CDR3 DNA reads TGTGCCAGCGCAATAGCCCGGGACATGAACACTGAAGCTTTCTTT. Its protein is CASAIARDMNTEAFF.

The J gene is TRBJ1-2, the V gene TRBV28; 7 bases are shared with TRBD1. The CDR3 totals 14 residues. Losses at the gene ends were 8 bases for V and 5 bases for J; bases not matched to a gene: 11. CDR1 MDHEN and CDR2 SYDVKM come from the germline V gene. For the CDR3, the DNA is TGTGCCAGCGCCCCGAACAGGGGAGAATATGGCTACACCTTC. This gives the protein CASAPNRGEYGYTF.

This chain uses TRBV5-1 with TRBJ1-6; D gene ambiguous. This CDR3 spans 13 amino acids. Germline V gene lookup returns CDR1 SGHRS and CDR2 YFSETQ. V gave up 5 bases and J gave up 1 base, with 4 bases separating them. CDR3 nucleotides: TGCGCCAGCAGTCGGTCCTATAATTCACCCCTCCACTTT. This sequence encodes CASSRSYNSPLHF.

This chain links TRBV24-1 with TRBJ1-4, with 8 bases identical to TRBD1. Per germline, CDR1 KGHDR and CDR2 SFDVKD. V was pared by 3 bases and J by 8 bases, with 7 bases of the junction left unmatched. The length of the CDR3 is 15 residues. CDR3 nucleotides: TGTGCCACCAGTGATCCGACAGGGGCCGGGGAAAAACTGTTTTTT. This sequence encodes CATSDPTGAGEKLFF.

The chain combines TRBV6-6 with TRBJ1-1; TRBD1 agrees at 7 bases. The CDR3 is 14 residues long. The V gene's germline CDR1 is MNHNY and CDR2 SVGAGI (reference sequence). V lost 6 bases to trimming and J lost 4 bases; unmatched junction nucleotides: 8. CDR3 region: CASRLTGAATEAFF. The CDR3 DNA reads TGTGCCAGCAGATTAACAGGGGCGGCCACTGAAGCTTTCTTT.

The CDR3 sequence is CASSYVPIITDTQYF. The CDR3 nucleotides are TGTGCCAGCAGTTACGTCCCCATCATCACAGATACGCAGTATTTT. The genes are TRBV6-2 or TRBV6-3 and TRBJ2-3; D ambiguous. CDR1 and CDR2 (germline): MNHEY, SVGEGT. CDR3 size: 15 residues. V was trimmed by 2 bases and J by 2 bases, leaving 11 bases between them.

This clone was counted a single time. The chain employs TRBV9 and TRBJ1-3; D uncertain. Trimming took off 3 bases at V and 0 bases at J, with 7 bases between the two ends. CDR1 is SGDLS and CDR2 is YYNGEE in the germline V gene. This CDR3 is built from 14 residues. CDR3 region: CASSAGYSGNTIYF. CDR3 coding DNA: TGTGCCAGCAGCGCGGGATACTCTGGAAACACCATATATTTT.

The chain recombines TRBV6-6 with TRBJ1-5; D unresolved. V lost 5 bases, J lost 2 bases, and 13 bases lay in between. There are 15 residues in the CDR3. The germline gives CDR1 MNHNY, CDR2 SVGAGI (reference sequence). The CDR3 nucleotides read TGTGCCAGCAGTGTAACCCCCGGGGGCAATCAGCCCCAGCATTTT. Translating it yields CASSVTPGGNQPQHF.